What follows describes a single T cell receptor beta chain. Data came from immunoSEQ multiplex PCR; TCRdb stores just in-frame clones and leaves some out. The sample lists 100,000 to 150,000 clones, 80% to 95% occurring once. This sample stems from a study of control samples from healthy donors and cancer patients. The germline gives CDR1 MDHEN, CDR2 SYDVKM. V was cut by 7 bases and J by 1 base, with 7 bases left in between. This CDR3 region has 12 residues. Specimen: blood. The genes are TRBV28 and TRBJ2-5; D remains unclear. The source is a woman under 30 in good health. CDR3 amino acids: CASTVGQETQYF. The CDR3 coding sequence is TGTGCCAGCACTGTGGGCCAAGAGACCCAGTACTTC.